Detailed here is one TCR beta chain. What it recognizes is unknown. This record belongs to a study of cytomegalovirus exposure and HLA in healthy donors. Study results and limitations: Cytomegalovirus-associated status was assigned to roughly 160 TCR beta chains. One variant, a missense change in DCLRE1C, was linked in a later analysis to TCR beta V- and J-gene trimming.

Use of 60 Vbeta and 13 Jbeta primers characterized the PCR. Method: immunoSEQ multiplex PCR; TCRdb's copy keeps in-frame clones and lacks some. This sample carries about 79,000 clones, around two thirds of them seen once, and the ten largest clones take less than 8%. The receptor's source is a woman between 50 and 59 years old in good health and CMV-seropositive. The sample taken for sequencing was PBMCs.

The CDR3 region is CASSPEYEGYGYTF. In DNA, the CDR3 is TGTGCCAGCAGTCCCGAATATGAGGGCTATGGCTACACCTTC. The rearrangement joins TRBV6-4 to TRBJ1-2; no definite D call. Per the germline V gene, CDR1 is MRHNA and CDR2 is SNTAGT. CDR3 length: 14 amino acids. Deletions cut 5 bases from V and 4 bases from J, with 14 bases between.